The 15 T cell receptor beta chains listed next were all sequenced from one sample in a study of cytomegalovirus exposure and HLA in healthy donors. Primers included in the PCR were 60 Vbeta and 13 Jbeta primers. Produced via immunoSEQ multiplex PCR; TCRdb's table is partial and in-frame only. The repertoire consists of around 120,000 clones, with about 83% occurring once and the leading ten covering 2.7%. Sequenced material: PBMCs. The receptors were gathered from a woman between 40 and 50 years old in good health and CMV-seropositive.

The rearrangement joins TRBV2 to TRBJ1-3; D unresolved. V was clipped by 0 bases and J by 0 bases, with 9 bases between them. Germline V gene lookup returns CDR1 SNHLY and CDR2 FYNNEI. There are 16 residues in the CDR3. The CDR3 region is CASSEAGRRSGNTIYF. The CDR3 DNA is TGTGCCAGCAGTGAAGCCGGCAGGCGCTCTGGAAACACCATATATTTT. Full variable domain (missing parts from reference TRBV2 and TRBJ1-3): EPEVTQTPSHQVTQMGQEVILRCVPISNHLYFYWYRQILGQKVEFLVSFYNNEISEKSEIFDDQFSVERPDGSNFTLKIRSTKLEDSAMYFCASSEAGRRSGNTIYFGEGSWLTVV.

The J gene is TRBJ2-7, the V gene TRBV10-3; weak D call: TRBD1 (6 bases). This CDR3 has 13 amino acids. Germline V gene lookup returns CDR1 ENHRY and CDR2 SYGVKD. V was pared by 6 bases and J by 6 bases, with 15 bases between. DNA of the CDR3: TGTGCCATCAGCAGGACAGCTCCTATCGAGCAGTACTTC. Translation gives CAISRTAPIEQYF.

V usage is TRBV19 and J usage is TRBJ1-2, with D uncertain. CDR3 length: 14 residues. Germline CDR1 and CDR2: LNHDA and SQIVND (reference sequence). The ends were cut back, 9 bases at V and 4 bases at J, with 18 bases in the middle. The CDR3 loop is CASTLEGARYGYTF. CDR3 nucleotides: TGTGCCAGCACCCTCGAGGGAGCCCGCTATGGCTACACCTTC.

This chain connects TRBV6-1 to TRBJ2-1; D is ambiguous. CDR1 and CDR2 (germline): MNHNS, SASEGT. This CDR3 contains 16 residues. V lost 3 bases and J lost 6, with 18 bases in between. CDR3 residues: CASSESDAYYFNEQFF. The DNA for the CDR3 is TGTGCCAGCAGTGAGAGCGACGCCTACTACTTCAATGAGCAGTTCTTC.

The chain is built from TRBV9 and TRBJ1-2; D is perhaps TRBD1 (6 bases). Trimming removed 3 bases at V and 7 bases at J, with 19 bases between. CDR3 length: 15 amino acids. Germline CDR1 and CDR2: SGDLS and YYNGEE. This CDR3 reads CASSEGGGAGGGYTF. The CDR3 bases are TGTGCCAGCAGCGAGGGGGGAGGGGCCGGGGGTGGCTACACCTTC.

This sequence joins TRBV27 and TRBJ2-1; no clear D gene. The CDR3 is made up of 13 amino acids. V shed 5 bases and J shed 8 bases, with 13 bases lying between them. Germline V gene sequence: CDR1 MNHEY, CDR2 SMNVEV (reference sequence). The CDR3 protein is CASSPPSRDEQFF. In nucleotides, the CDR3 is TGTGCCAGCAGTCCACCCTCCCGCGATGAGCAGTTCTTC.

DNA of the CDR3: TGCGCCAGCAGCCCAACCATTTATGGACAGGGGTTATCTGAAAAACTGTTTTTT. It yields the protein CASSPTIYGQGLSEKLFF. The V and J genes are TRBV4-1 and TRBJ1-4; 9 bases are shared with TRBD1. Germline CDR1 MGHRA, CDR2 YSYEKL. The CDR3 is 18 residues long. V shed 4 bases and J 7 bases; nucleotides not matched to a gene: 16.

V is TRBV11-2 and J is TRBJ2-7; possibly TRBD2 for D (6 bases). Germline assignment: CDR1 SGHAT and CDR2 FQNNGV. The CDR3 runs 15 residues. Trimming took 1 base from V and 0 from J, leaving 10 bases between them. DNA of the CDR3: TGTGCCAGCAGCTTAGTTAGCGGTAGCTCCTACGAGCAGTACTTC. It yields the protein CASSLVSGSSYEQYF.

The V gene is TRBV4-1, the J gene TRBJ1-2; maybe TRBD1 (6 bases). Germline CDR1 reads MGHRA; CDR2 reads YSYEKL. With 4 bases removed from V and 7 bases from J, the gap between germline ends came to 25 bases. The CDR3 is 17 residues long. CDR3 protein: CASSRVISGGHKGGYTF. The CDR3 DNA reads as TGCGCCAGCAGCCGGGTGATTTCGGGGGGACACAAGGGTGGCTACACCTTC.

The rearrangement uses TRBV7-9 and TRBJ2-1, with D possibly TRBD2 on 6 matching bases. The CDR3 has 16 residues. The V end was cut by 5 bases, the J end by 5 bases, with 19 bases between. Germline loops: CDR1 SEHNR, CDR2 FQNEAQ (reference sequence). The chain's CDR3 is CASSPATGLIHNEQFF. CDR3 in DNA: TGTGCCAGCAGCCCAGCCACGGGACTCATTCACAATGAGCAGTTCTTC.

As to this clone: At one end the junction does not follow the germline gene, possibly because of a read error. This rearrangement joins TRBV7-7 to TRBJ1-1; 9 nucleotides align to TRBD1. The CDR3 runs 13 residues. In germline, CDR1 is SSHAT, CDR2 FNYEAQ (reference sequence). The CDR3 DNA reads TGTGCTAGCAGGGGGGACAGGGAAACTGAAGCTTTCTTT. Amino acid sequence: CASRGDRETEAFF.

V gene TRBV19 combines with J gene TRBJ2-1; D uncertain. CDR1 LNHDA and CDR2 SQIVND come from the germline V gene (reference sequence). Trimming shortened V by 6 bases and J by 7 bases, and 10 bases separated the two germline ends. The CDR3 extends over 12 amino acids. CDR3 sequence reads: CASSPARNEQFF. The CDR3 DNA reads TGTGCCAGTAGCCCTGCGCGGAATGAGCAGTTCTTC. The variable domain in full, with the rest retrieved from reference TRBV19 and TRBJ2-1, is DGGITQSPKYLFRKEGQNVTLSCEQNLNHDAMYWYRQDPGQGLRLIYYSQIVNDFQKGDIAEGYSVSREKKESFPLTVTSAQKNPTAFYLCASSPARNEQFFGPGTRLTVL.

The chain links TRBV27 to TRBJ1-1, with 8 bases fitting TRBD1. The CDR3 spans 13 residues. Germline V lookup: CDR1 MNHEY, CDR2 SMNVEV (reference sequence). Trimming cost V 4 bases and J 6 bases; bases outside gene matches: 4. The CDR3 sequence is CASSSQDRAEAFF. DNA of the CDR3: TGTGCCAGCAGTTCCCAGGACAGGGCTGAAGCTTTCTTT.

This chain joins TRBV7-9 and TRBJ1-5, with 11 bases that match TRBD1. Germline CDR1 SEHNR, CDR2 FQNEAQ (reference sequence). CDR3 length: 17 residues. After removal of 5 bases from V and 6 bases from J, the junction contained 12 bases not matched to a gene. CDR3 nucleotides: TGTGCCAGCAGCCCATCGGGCGGACAGGGGGCGGGTCAGCCCCAGCATTTT. It encodes CASSPSGGQGAGQPQHF.

The chain joins TRBV18 to TRBJ2-7, with 8 bases matching TRBD1. CDR1 and CDR2 from the germline V gene are KGHSH and LQKENI. J lost 5 bases, V lost 1 base, and 7 bases had no gene match. The CDR3 runs to 15 residues. The CDR3 loop reads CASSPQRQGSHEQYF. The CDR3 nucleotides are TGTGCCAGCTCACCACAGAGACAGGGGAGCCACGAGCAGTACTTC.